This TCR beta chain stems from a study of blood T cell repertoires in COVID-19. Whole-study context: Samples representing acute and convalescent COVID-19 were sourced from the United States, Italy and Spain. Nucleic acid was either cDNA or gDNA, and it came from T cells, B-cell-depleted T cells, or PBMCs.

In the authors' workflow: Amplification of reference gene primers was used by the study to estimate nucleated cell counts. Measured with immunoSEQ multiplex PCR; TCRdb has only the in-frame clones, and not every one. D and trimming were read from the DNA, whereas the V and J calls and clone size are those reported in that table. The sample gives some 150,000 clones, around four fifths of which show up once; more than 5% is in the top ten. The V gene lost 0 bases and the J gene lost 7 bases, with 7 bases spanning the gap. The CDR3 covers 13 residues. Germline V gene sequence: CDR1 MGHRA, CDR2 YSYEKL. Symptom resolution, clearance, or two negative PCRs marked the recovered donors of Cohort 3.

V is TRBV4-1 and J is TRBJ1-3; D is uncertain. Sequences were obtained from PBMCs or T cells enriched from blood (not recorded which). This receptor was taken from a woman aged 40 to 55 who had recovered from COVID-19. In DNA, the CDR3 is TGCGCCAGCAGCCAAGACCCCGGGAACACCATATATTTT. Protein sequence: CASSQDPGNTIYF.